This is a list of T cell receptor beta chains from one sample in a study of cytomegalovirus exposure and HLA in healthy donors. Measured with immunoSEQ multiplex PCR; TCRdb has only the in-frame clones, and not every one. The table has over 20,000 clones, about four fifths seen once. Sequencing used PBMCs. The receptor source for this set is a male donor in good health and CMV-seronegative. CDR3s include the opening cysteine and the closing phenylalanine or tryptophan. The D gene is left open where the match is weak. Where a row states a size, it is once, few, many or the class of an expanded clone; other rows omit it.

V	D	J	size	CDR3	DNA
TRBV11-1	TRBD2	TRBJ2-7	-	CASSRSGSSYEQYF	TGTGCCAGCAGCCGAAGCGGGAGCTCCTACGAGCAGTACTTC
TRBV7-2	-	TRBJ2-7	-	CASQGLRFHKLF	TGTGCCAGCCAGGGACTCCGATTTCACAAACTATTC
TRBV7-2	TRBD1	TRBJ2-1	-	CASSTGTGGRNEQFF	TGTGCCAGCAGTACTGGGACAGGGGGCCGAAATGAGCAGTTCTTC
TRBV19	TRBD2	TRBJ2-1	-	CASSVGLAGANHLLGNEQFF	TGTGCCAGTAGTGTCGGACTAGCGGGGGCCAACCATCTCCTGGGCAATGAGCAGTTCTTC
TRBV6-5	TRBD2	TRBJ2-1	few	CASGGLEVSNEQFF	TGTGCCAGCGGGGGACTAGAAGTCTCCAATGAGCAGTTCTTC
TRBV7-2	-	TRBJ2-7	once	CASSLAAGDWSTYEQYF	TGTGCCAGCAGCTTAGCAGCCGGGGACTGGTCCACCTACGAGCAGTACTTC
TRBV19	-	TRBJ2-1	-	CAGLGEQFF	TGTGCCGGCCTCGGGGAGCAGTTCTTC
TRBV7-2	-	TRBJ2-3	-	CASRWGLNTDTQYF	TGTGCCAGCAGATGGGGACTGAACACAGATACGCAGTATTTT
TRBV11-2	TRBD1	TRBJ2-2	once	CASSLPGQGGTGELFF	TGTGCCAGCAGCTTACCGGGACAGGGAGGCACCGGGGAGCTGTTTTTT
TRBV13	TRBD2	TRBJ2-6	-	CASSLSSGPSSGANVLTF	TGTGCCAGCAGCTTAAGTAGCGGGCCAAGCTCTGGGGCCAACGTCCTGACTTTC
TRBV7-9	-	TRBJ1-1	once	CASSINRDGLDAFF	TGTGCCAGCAGCATTAACAGGGACGGCCTGGATGCTTTCTTT
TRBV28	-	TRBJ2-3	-	CASSSPHSGSTDTQYF	TGTGCCAGCAGTTCACCACACAGCGGGAGCACAGATACGCAGTATTTT
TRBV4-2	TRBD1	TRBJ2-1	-	CASSLTLRDRVDDEQFF	TGTGCCAGCAGCCTCACCCTCCGGGACAGGGTCGACGATGAGCAGTTCTTC
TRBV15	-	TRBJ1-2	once	CATDPGEGYGYTF	TGTGCCACGGACCCGGGGGAAGGTTATGGCTACACCTTC
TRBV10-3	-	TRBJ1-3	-	CAINAGPGNTIYF	TGTGCCATCAATGCAGGTCCAGGAAACACCATATATTTT
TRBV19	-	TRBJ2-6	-	CASTREANVLTF	TGTGCCAGTACTCGGGAGGCCAACGTCCTGACTTTC
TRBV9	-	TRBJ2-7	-	CASSVDISSYEQYF	TGTGCCAGCAGCGTAGACATCAGCTCCTACGAGCAGTACTTC
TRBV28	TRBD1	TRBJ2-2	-	CAGGRQGTGELFF	TGTGCCGGTGGTAGACAGGGGACCGGGGAGCTGTTTTTT
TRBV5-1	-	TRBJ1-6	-	CASSLEGDGSPLHF	TGCGCCAGCAGCTTGGAGGGGGACGGTTCACCCCTCCACTTT
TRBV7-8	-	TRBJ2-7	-	CASSPGGFHYEQYF	TGTGCCAGCAGCCCCGGCGGATTCCACTACGAGCAGTACTTC
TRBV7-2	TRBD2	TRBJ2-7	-	CASSSVAGGPLGEQYF	TGTGCCAGCAGCTCAGTAGCGGGAGGGCCTCTTGGAGAGCAGTACTTC
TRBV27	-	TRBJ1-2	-	CASRRTAHYGYTF	TGTGCCAGCAGGAGGACAGCGCACTATGGCTACACCTTC
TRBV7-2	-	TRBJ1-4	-	CASSSGTSNEKLFF	TGTGCCAGCAGCAGTGGGACAAGTAATGAAAAACTGTTTTTT
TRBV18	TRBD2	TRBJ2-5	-	CASSPPGLANYEETQYF	TGTGCCAGCTCACCTCCCGGACTAGCGAATTACGAAGAGACCCAGTACTTC
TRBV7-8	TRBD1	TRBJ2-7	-	CASSLSTGIAYEQYF	TGTGCCAGCAGCTTATCGACAGGGATCGCCTACGAGCAGTACTTC
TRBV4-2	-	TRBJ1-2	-	CASSPGLGEDYGYTF	TGTGCCAGCAGCCCAGGCCTGGGGGAGGACTATGGCTACACCTTC
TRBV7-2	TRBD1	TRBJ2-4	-	CASSLPGQGVGAKNIQYF	TGTGCCAGCAGCCTCCCGGGACAGGGGGTGGGGGCCAAAAACATTCAGTACTTC
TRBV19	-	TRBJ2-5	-	CASSISGWYQETQYF	TGTGCCAGTAGTATTAGCGGCTGGTACCAAGAGACCCAGTACTTC
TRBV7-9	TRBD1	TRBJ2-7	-	CSSSLADRGAYF	TGTTCCAGCAGCTTAGCGGACAGGGGGGCGTACTTC
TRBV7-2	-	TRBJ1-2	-	CASSAGQRLGYTF	TGTGCCAGCAGCGCAGGACAGCGCCTAGGCTACACCTTC
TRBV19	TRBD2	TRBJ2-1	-	CASSIVAGSYNEQFF	TGTGCCAGTAGTATCGTAGCGGGGTCCTACAATGAGCAGTTCTTC
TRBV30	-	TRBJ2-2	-	CAWKEAGRETGELLF	TGTGCCTGGAAGGAGGCAGGCCGGGAGACCGGGGAGCTGCTTTTT
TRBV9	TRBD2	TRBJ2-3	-	CASSAPLAGGPDTQYF	TGTGCCAGCAGCGCGCCACTAGCGGGAGGGCCTGATACGCAGTATTTT
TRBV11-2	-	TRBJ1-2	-	CASSTSSEYGYTF	TGTGCCAGCAGCACAAGTTCGGAGTATGGCTACACCTTC
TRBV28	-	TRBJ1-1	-	CASSYDRYNTEAFF	TGTGCCAGCAGTTACGACAGGTACAACACTGAAGCTTTCTTT
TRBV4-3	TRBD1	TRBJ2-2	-	CASSQEGQGNTGELFF	TGCGCCAGCAGCCAGGAGGGACAGGGGAACACCGGGGAGCTGTTTTTT
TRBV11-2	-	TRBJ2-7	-	CASSWGVTYEQYF	TGTGCCAGCAGCTGGGGGGTCACCTACGAGCAGTACTTC
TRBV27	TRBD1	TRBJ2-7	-	CASSLGTGNYEQYF	TGTGCCAGCAGTTTGGGGACAGGGAACTACGAGCAGTACTTC
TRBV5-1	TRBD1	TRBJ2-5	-	CASRQDPGQGVETQYF	TGCGCCAGCAGACAAGACCCGGGACAGGGGGTAGAGACCCAGTACTTC
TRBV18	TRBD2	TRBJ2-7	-	CASSPLGLAESEQYF	TGTGCCAGCTCACCCTTGGGACTAGCGGAGTCCGAGCAGTACTTC
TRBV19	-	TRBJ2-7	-	CASSIAPYYEQYF	TGTGCCAGTAGTATCGCCCCCTACTACGAGCAGTACTTC
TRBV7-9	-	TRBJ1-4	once	CASSLGYGNEKLFF	TGTGCCAGCAGCTTAGGCTATGGTAATGAAAAACTGTTTTTT
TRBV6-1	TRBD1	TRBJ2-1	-	CASSGAGGKTLHEQFF	TGTGCCAGCAGTGGGGCAGGGGGCAAGACTTTGCATGAGCAGTTCTTC
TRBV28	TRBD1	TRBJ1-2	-	CASSSWDRDNYGYTF	TGTGCCAGCAGTTCGTGGGACAGGGATAACTATGGCTACACCTTC
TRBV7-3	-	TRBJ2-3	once	CASSPQGSTDTQYF	TGTGCCAGCAGCCCACAGGGTAGCACAGATACGCAGTATTTT
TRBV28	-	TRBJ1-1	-	CASDLTDTEAFF	TGTGCCAGTGATCTAACCGACACTGAAGCTTTCTTT
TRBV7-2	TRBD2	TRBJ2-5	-	CASSPGLAIQTQYF	TGTGCCAGCAGCCCGGGACTAGCGATACAGACCCAGTACTTC
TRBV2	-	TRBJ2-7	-	CASSDGGRYEQYF	TGTGCCAGCAGTGACGGGGGAAGGTACGAGCAGTACTTC
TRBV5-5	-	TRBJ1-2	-	CASSLAPKAEYGYTF	TGTGCCAGCAGCTTGGCCCCGAAAGCCGAATATGGCTACACCTTC
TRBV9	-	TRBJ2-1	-	CASSVGLGTSSAEQFF	TGTGCCAGCAGCGTAGGCCTAGGGACAAGCTCTGCTGAGCAGTTCTTC
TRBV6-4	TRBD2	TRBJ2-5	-	CASSEGGGDQETQYF	TGTGCCAGCAGTGAAGGCGGGGGTGATCAAGAGACCCAGTACTTC
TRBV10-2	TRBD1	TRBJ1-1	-	CASSESGTGSLRGAFF	TGCGCCAGCAGTGAGTCCGGGACAGGATCCCTTAGAGGGGCTTTCTTT
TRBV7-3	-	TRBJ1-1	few	CASKFGRGNTEAFF	TGTGCCAGCAAGTTCGGCAGGGGGAACACTGAAGCTTTCTTT